This entry concerns a single T cell receptor beta chain. As processed by the authors: Reference gene primer amplification in the assay estimated nucleated cell counts. The protocol was immunoSEQ multiplex PCR, while the TCRdb copy is restricted to in-frame clones and leaves out a portion. V and J calls and clone size follow that table, whereas D and trimming were derived from the DNA. This repertoire shows roughly 87,000 clones, roughly nine tenths found once; its top ten account for approximately 5.5%. This sample was included in a study of blood T cell repertoires in COVID-19. Study overall: Sites in the United States, Italy and Spain provided acute and convalescent COVID-19 samples. Nucleic acid was either cDNA or gDNA, and it came from T cells, B-cell-depleted T cells, or PBMCs.

Sequencing input: peripheral blood. This clonotype was sampled from an elderly woman with active COVID-19.

The CDR3 is CASSYWTRGYEQYF. CDR3 nucleotide sequence: TGTGCCAGCAGTTACTGGACCAGGGGCTACGAGCAGTACTTC. V usage is TRBV6-2 or TRBV6-3 and J usage is TRBJ2-7, with D perhaps TRBD1 (6 bases). Germline CDR1 is MNHEY and CDR2 is SVGEGT. The CDR3 extends over 14 amino acids. Trimming cost V 1 base and J 3 bases, with 10 bases left between them.